This T cell receptor (beta chain) was found in a study of blood T cells in healthy people across ages. Broader study findings: Among long-lived donors, naive CD4+ cells were more numerous and diversity higher than in aged donors. Per million T cells, the diversity of TCR beta decreased roughly linearly as age advanced. It was not known whether donors were CMV positive (a possible confounder of expanded clonotype changes).

PCR was performed a second time for about 7 to 11 cycles using a sample-barcoded 5' primer and a J-beta primer mix. A template-switch adaptor that had 12 random nucleotides put a tag on each cDNA molecule. In TCRdb, the 5' RACE reads were re-called with MiXCR into one record per CDR3 protein. This table holds over 1.5 million distinct CDR3 sequences, approximately 50% found once. Regarding this clonotype: Its antigen is as yet unknown.

The receptor was derived from a woman aged 40-49 years in good health. Sequenced input: blood.

This CDR3 is CASKGEALKQETQYF. The CDR3 DNA follows: TGTGCCAGCAAGGGTGAAGCCCTGAAACAAGAGACCCAGTACTTC. The chain carries TRBV2 and TRBJ2-7; D is ambiguous. The J call may be faulty, since TRBJ2-5 better matches the DNA end. The CDR3 consists of 15 residues. The germline CDR1 and CDR2 sequences are SNHLY and FYNNEI.